What follows describes a single T cell receptor beta chain. This record comes from a study of response to subunit inactivated influenza vaccine. Via MiXCR, TCRdb re-called the RT-PCR reads, giving one row per CDR3 protein. The repertoire includes under 850,000 distinct CDR3 sequences, less than 20% of them detected once, and roughly a tenth sits in the top ten. The germline V gene has CDR1 SNHLY and CDR2 FYNNEI. The CDR3 length is 15 residues. Trimming removed 6 bases at V and 5 bases at J, with 16 bases between. V gene TRBV2 combines with J gene TRBJ2-2; possibly TRBD2 for D (5 bases). The sample here was PBMCs from blood, taken about 5 days after vaccination. This receptor was identified in a man aged 50-59 years who received an inactivated influenza vaccine. CDR3 nucleotide sequence: TGTGCCAGCAGCGCCACTAGAATCGGTACCGGGGAGCTGTTTTTT. Translating gives CASSATRIGTGELFF.